One sample yielded the 27 T cell receptor beta chains listed below, sequenced in a study of PD-1 blockade in classical Hodgkin lymphoma. Stated time point: cycle 4 day 1 (C4D1), after more than five weeks of nivolumab. Every single patient, without exception, relapsed after autologous stem cell transplantation, and brentuximab vedotin exposure varied. Here immunoSEQ multiplex PCR was the method, and the copy in TCRdb shows in-frame clones only, minus some. The profile shows around 90,000 clones, over 75% of them singletons. Material: peripheral blood mononuclear cells (PBMCs), obtained before the fourth cycle of nivolumab. These receptors all stem from a human donor with classical Hodgkin lymphoma.

This chain links TRBV6-5 with TRBJ1-2, with D unresolved. Germline V gives CDR1 MNHEY, CDR2 SVGAGI. This CDR3 has 15 residues. V dropped 2 bases and J dropped 4 bases, with 14 bases sitting between them. CDR3 sequence: CASSYQSSRVYGYTF. As DNA, the CDR3 is TGTGCCAGCAGTTACCAGTCTTCACGGGTCTATGGCTACACCTTC.

This rearrangement joins TRBV7-2 to TRBJ1-2, with 10 bases fitting TRBD1. The CDR3 has 19 residues. V shed 4 bases and J 4 bases; nucleotides not matched to a gene: 18. Germline assignment: CDR1 SGHTA and CDR2 FQGNSA. The CDR3 is CASSSNTAGTGDLAYGYTF. CDR3 nucleotide sequence: TGTGCCAGCAGCTCGAATACCGCCGGGACAGGGGATTTGGCCTATGGCTACACCTTC.

The gene calls are TRBV10-3 and TRBJ2-5; unclear D gene. This CDR3 region has 13 residues. Trimming shortened V by 5 bases and J by 5 bases, and 12 bases separated the two germline ends. The V gene's germline CDR1 is ENHRY and CDR2 SYGVKD. CDR3 sequence (DNA): TGTGCCATCAGTAACAATGCCGAGGAGACCCAGTACTTC. Protein: CAISNNAEETQYF.

The chain joins TRBV5-5 to TRBJ2-5; no firm D call. V shed 1 base and J shed 7 bases, with 8 bases lying between them. Germline V gives CDR1 SGHKS, CDR2 YYEKEE (reference sequence). There are 12 residues in the CDR3. The CDR3 bases are TGTGCCAGCAGCTTGAAGGAGAGGACCCAGTACTTC. As protein: CASSLKERTQYF.

The V gene is TRBV7-9, the J gene TRBJ1-1; TRBD1 matches 7 bases. Trimming removed 5 bases from V and 0 bases from J; junction bases left unmatched: 3. This CDR3 is built from 14 residues. Germline values: CDR1 SEHNR, CDR2 FQNEAQ (reference sequence). In nucleotides, the CDR3 is TGTGCCAGCAGCCAACAGGGGTTGAACACTGAAGCTTTCTTT. It translates to CASSQQGLNTEAFF.

CDR3 loop: CARSMGQSYEQYF. CDR3 bases: TGTGCCAGAAGCATGGGACAGTCCTACGAGCAGTACTTC. The rearrangement uses TRBV5-3 and TRBJ2-7; 7 nucleotides match TRBD1. TRBV5-3 is reported as an ORF; its role is uncertain. The V and J ends lost 4 bases and 1 base, in that order; junction bases with no gene match: 2. The CDR3 consists of 13 residues.

The chain combines TRBV30 with TRBJ2-7, with 12 bases fitting TRBD2. The ends lost 3 bases at V and 7 bases at J; junction bases unmatched: 4. Per the germline V gene, CDR1 is GTSNPN and CDR2 is SVGIG (reference sequence). The CDR3 sequence is 13 residues long. CDR3 nucleotide sequence: TGTGCCTGGAGGACTAGCGGGAGTTGGGAGCAGTACTTC. This codes for CAWRTSGSWEQYF.

The rearrangement links TRBV28 to TRBJ2-7; D might be TRBD1 (6 bases). The germline V gene has CDR1 MDHEN and CDR2 SYDVKM. V was pared by 4 bases and J by 7 bases, with 23 bases between. The CDR3 loop spans 16 amino acids. In DNA form, the CDR3 reads TGTGCCAGCAGTTCGGCCGGGACAAGGGTTCGGAAGGAGCAGTACTTC. This gives the protein CASSSAGTRVRKEQYF.

This clone was observed a single time. The chain has TRBV9 and TRBJ2-2; tentative D call: TRBD1 (6 bases). V was clipped by 3 bases and J by 3 bases, with 9 bases between them. The CDR3 is 14 residues long. Germline V gene lookup returns CDR1 SGDLS and CDR2 YYNGEE. CDR3 loop: CASSARTDTGELFF. In DNA, the CDR3 is TGTGCCAGCAGCGCCCGGACAGACACCGGGGAGCTGTTTTTT. The complete variable domain, with remaining parts taken from reference TRBV9 and TRBJ2-2, reads DSGVTQTPKHLITATGQRVTLRCSPRSGDLSVYWYQQSLDQGLQFLIQYYNGEERAKGNILERFSAQQFPDLHSELNLSSLELGDSALYFCASSARTDTGELFFGEGSRLTVL.

V is TRBV28 and J is TRBJ2-7; D is ambiguous. Germline V gene lookup returns CDR1 MDHEN and CDR2 SYDVKM. The length of the CDR3 is 12 residues. V was cut by 2 bases and J by 3 bases, with 5 bases left in between. CDR3 in DNA: TGTGCCAGCAGTTTAATATTCTACGAGCAGTACTTC. Protein sequence: CASSLIFYEQYF.

This clone showed up just once. The gene calls are TRBV11-2 and TRBJ2-3; D might be TRBD1 or TRBD2, each matching 6 bases. The length of the CDR3 is 17 residues. V dropped 3 bases and J dropped 2 bases, with 18 bases sitting between them. Germline CDR1 reads SGHAT; CDR2 reads FQNNGV. CDR3 region: CASSLRGGRRATDTQYF. The CDR3 bases are TGTGCCAGCAGCTTGCGAGGGGGGCGAAGGGCCACAGATACGCAGTATTTT. Together with reference TRBV11-2 and TRBJ2-3, the CDR3 gives the full variable domain: EAGVAQSPRYKIIEKRQSVAFWCNPISGHATLYWYQQILGQGPKLLIQFQNNGVVDDSQLPKDRFSAERLKGVDSTLKIQPAKLEDSAVYLCASSLRGGRRATDTQYFGPGTRLTVL.

V usage is TRBV5-1 and J usage is TRBJ1-4, with D possibly being TRBD1 (6 bases). This CDR3 is built from 15 residues. Looked up from germline, CDR1 is SGHRS and CDR2 is YFSETQ. Trimming left V 1 base short and J 4 bases short, with 11 bases between. CDR3 bases: TGCGCCAGCAGCTTGTTAGCACAGGGTAATGAAAAACTGTTTTTT. It codes for CASSLLAQGNEKLFF.

This chain joins TRBV11-2 and TRBJ1-5, with TRBD1 identical over 10 bases. Germline V gene data show CDR1 as SGHAT and CDR2 as FQNNGV. V dropped 5 bases and J dropped 1; count of bases not matched to a gene: 2. This CDR3 is built from 15 residues. The DNA of the CDR3 is TGTGCCAGCAGCCGGACAGGGGGAAGCAATCAGCCCCAGCATTTT. The encoded protein is CASSRTGGSNQPQHF.

This chain connects TRBV9 to TRBJ2-3; weak D call: TRBD2 (7 bases). Deletions cut 0 bases from V and 0 bases from J, with 14 bases between. The CDR3 is 17 residues long. Germline V gene lookup returns CDR1 SGDLS and CDR2 YYNGEE. CDR3 DNA: TGTGCCAGCAGCGTAGCGGGGGGCCCAAAGAGCACAGATACGCAGTATTTT. It encodes CASSVAGGPKSTDTQYF.

The chain uses TRBV5-4 and TRBJ2-1, with 7 bases matching TRBD2. Per the germline V gene, CDR1 is SGHNT and CDR2 is YYREEE (reference sequence). The CDR3 spans 15 residues. The V segment lost 4 bases and the J segment 2 bases; nucleotides outside the gene matches: 6. The chain's CDR3 is CASSPPSGPYNEQFF. CDR3 coding DNA: TGTGCCAGCAGCCCCCCTAGCGGCCCCTACAATGAGCAGTTCTTC.

The chain carries TRBV19 and TRBJ2-7, with 7 bases lining up with TRBD1. The CDR3 runs to 15 residues. V shed 5 bases, J shed 0 bases, and the junction held 7 bases outside the gene matches. Germline CDR1 is LNHDA and CDR2 is SQIVND (reference sequence). The CDR3 bases are TGTGCCAGTAGTTTCGGGGACAGACCCTCCTACGAGCAGTACTTC. Its translation is CASSFGDRPSYEQYF.

The J gene is TRBJ1-6, the V gene TRBV19, with no clear D. Trimming shortened V by 3 bases and J by 3 bases, and 9 bases separated the two germline ends. The CDR3 runs to 15 residues. Germline assignment: CDR1 LNHDA and CDR2 SQIVND (reference sequence). The CDR3 DNA is TGTGCCAGTAGTATTGCGGGAGTCTATAATTCACCCCTCCACTTT. Its translation: CASSIAGVYNSPLHF. Combining the CDR3 with reference TRBV19 and TRBJ1-6 gives the whole variable domain DGGITQSPKYLFRKEGQNVTLSCEQNLNHDAMYWYRQDPGQGLRLIYYSQIVNDFQKGDIAEGYSVSREKKESFPLTVTSAQKNPTAFYLCASSIAGVYNSPLHFGNGTRLTVT.

V usage is TRBV6-5 and J usage is TRBJ2-7, with TRBD1 matching 7 bases. The junction had 7 bases not matched to a gene; V was cut back by 5 bases and J by 3 bases. The V gene's germline CDR1 is MNHEY and CDR2 SVGAGI. There are 14 residues in the CDR3. CDR3 region: CASSKWDSDYEQYF. The CDR3 nucleotides read TGTGCCAGCAGTAAATGGGACAGCGACTACGAGCAGTACTTC.

The rearrangement uses TRBV5-4 and TRBJ2-3, with 9 bases fitting TRBD2. With V trimmed by 0 bases and J by 2 bases, 7 bases remained unmatched. This CDR3 has 17 residues. The germline CDR1 and CDR2 sequences are SGHNT and YYREEE (reference sequence). As DNA, the CDR3 is TGTGCCAGCAGCTTGGGAGCTAGCGGGATATACACAGATACGCAGTATTTT. As protein: CASSLGASGIYTDTQYF.

CDR3 region: CASRVNGGLSYEQYF. Here the CDR3 DNA reads TGTGCCAGCAGGGTAAACGGGGGACTATCCTACGAGCAGTACTTC. V gene TRBV2 combines with J gene TRBJ2-7; 7 positions agree with TRBD2. The CDR3 covers 15 residues. Germline trimming cut 6 bases from V and 1 base from J; bases unmatched to any gene: 9. The germline CDR1 and CDR2 sequences are SNHLY and FYNNEI.

This sequence joins TRBV4-3 and TRBJ1-2; D is uncertain. V was shortened by 1 base and J by 4 bases, with 13 bases between the two germline ends. This CDR3 is 15 amino acids long. CDR1 is LGHNA and CDR2 is YSLEER in the germline V gene. In DNA form, the CDR3 reads TGCGCCAGCAGCCAAGGTCGGGCAATCAGCTATGGCTACACCTTC. This translates into CASSQGRAISYGYTF.

The rearrangement links TRBV6-5 to TRBJ1-2; 9 bases map to TRBD1. J lost 6 bases, V lost 6 bases, and 5 bases had no gene match. The germline gives CDR1 MNHEY, CDR2 SVGAGI. This CDR3 is built from 13 residues. CDR3 sequence reads: CASRETGGDGYTF. The CDR3 DNA reads TGTGCCAGCAGGGAGACAGGGGGAGATGGCTACACCTTC.

The V call is TRBV4-3, the J call TRBJ2-5; 11 nucleotides match TRBD1. TRBJ2-7 matches the DNA end more closely, so the J call is doubtful. Germline V CDR1 and CDR2: LGHNA, YSLEER. The CDR3 runs to 14 residues. The CDR3 bases are TGCGCCAGCAGCCCCGGGACAGGGGGATACGAGCAGTACTTC. The encoded protein is CASSPGTGGYEQYF.

The rearrangement uses TRBV19 and TRBJ2-1, with 8 bases that match TRBD2. This CDR3 region has 15 residues. The ends lost 3 bases at V and 5 bases at J; junction bases unmatched: 6. CDR1 and CDR2 (germline): LNHDA, SQIVND (reference sequence). The CDR3 sequence: CASSISSGGHNEQFF. CDR3 DNA: TGTGCCAGTAGTATCTCGAGCGGGGGCCACAATGAGCAGTTCTTC.

For the CDR3, the DNA is TGTGCCAGCAGCATCTGCGGGTTTTTTAGGGGAGGGACAGCAAACACCGGGGAGCTGTTTTTT. Residues: CASSICGFFRGGTANTGELFF. The V gene is TRBV21-1, the J gene TRBJ2-2. TRBV21-1 corresponds to a pseudogene. This CDR3 spans 21 amino acids.

V is TRBV9 and J is TRBJ1-1, with D perhaps TRBD1 (6 bases). CDR1 and CDR2 (germline): SGDLS, YYNGEE. With 0 bases removed from V and 5 bases from J, the gap between germline ends came to 8 bases. This CDR3 has 13 amino acids. The CDR3 reads CASSVDRETEAFF. The CDR3 region has the DNA TGTGCCAGCAGCGTAGACAGGGAGACTGAAGCTTTCTTT.

The genes are TRBV7-9 and TRBJ2-2, with TRBD1 matching 12 bases. The V gene's germline CDR1 is SEHNR and CDR2 FQNEAQ (reference sequence). The junction had 11 bases not matched to a gene; V was cut back by 1 base and J by 5 bases. The CDR3 length is 19 residues. CDR3 nucleotides: TGTGCCAGCAGCTTAGACCCGGGACAGGGGGCCGATGGAACCGGGGAGCTGTTTTTT. Translating gives CASSLDPGQGADGTGELFF.